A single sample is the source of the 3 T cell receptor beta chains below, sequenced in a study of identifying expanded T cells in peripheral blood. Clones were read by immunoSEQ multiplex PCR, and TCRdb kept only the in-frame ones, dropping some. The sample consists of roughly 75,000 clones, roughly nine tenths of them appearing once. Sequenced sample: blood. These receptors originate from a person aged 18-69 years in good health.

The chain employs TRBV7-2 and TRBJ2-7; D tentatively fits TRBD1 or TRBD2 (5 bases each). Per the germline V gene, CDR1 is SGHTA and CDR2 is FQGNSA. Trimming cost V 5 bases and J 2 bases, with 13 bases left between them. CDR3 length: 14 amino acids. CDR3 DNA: TGTGCCAGCAGCCCCCGGGACGGAGCCTACGAGCAGTACTTC. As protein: CASSPRDGAYEQYF.

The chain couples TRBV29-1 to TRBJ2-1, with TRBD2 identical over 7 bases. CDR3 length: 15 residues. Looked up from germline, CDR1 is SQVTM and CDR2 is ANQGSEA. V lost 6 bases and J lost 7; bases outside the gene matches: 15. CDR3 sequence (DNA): TGCAGCGTCCCCACACTAGCGCCTCAGACGAATGAGCAGTTCTTC. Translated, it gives CSVPTLAPQTNEQFF.

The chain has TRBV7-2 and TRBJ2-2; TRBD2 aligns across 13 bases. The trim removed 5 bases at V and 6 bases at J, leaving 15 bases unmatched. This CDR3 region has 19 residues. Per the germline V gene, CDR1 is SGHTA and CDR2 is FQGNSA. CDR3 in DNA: TGTGCCAGCAGCGCGGGACTAGCGGGGAGAGATCTGAGACCCGGGGAGCTGTTTTTT. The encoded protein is CASSAGLAGRDLRPGELFF.